Below, 4 T cell receptor beta chains from the same sample are listed, as sequenced in a study of CD8 T cells in ankylosing spondylitis. Whole-study findings and limits: Seemingly distinctive of ankylosing spondylitis blood was a TCR beta motif formed by eight highly homologous variants.

Each CDR3 protein is one row after TCRdb ran MiXCR on the 5' RACE reads. The top ten clones hold approximately 4% of a sample with about 500,000 distinct CDR3 sequences, roughly 5.2% of them seen once. These receptors are not linked to any known antigen. The sequenced sample was blood, either unsorted or a sorted T cell fraction (not recorded which). The receptors originated from a male donor with ankylosing spondylitis.

This clonotype appeared a few times. The gene calls are TRBV10-3 and TRBJ2-1; D may be TRBD2 (6 bases). V was clipped by 7 bases and J by 0 bases, with 13 bases between them. CDR1 ENHRY and CDR2 SYGVKD come from the germline V gene. The length of the CDR3 is 15 residues. In nucleotides, the CDR3 is TGTGCCATCACCGCGGGACTCAGCTCCTACAATGAGCAGTTCTTC. Amino acids: CAITAGLSSYNEQFF.

This clonotype was counted many times. This chain uses TRBV6-1 with TRBJ1-3, with 7 bases fitting TRBD1. Looked up from germline, CDR1 is MNHNS and CDR2 is SASEGT. After removal of 5 bases from V and 4 bases from J, the junction contained 11 bases not matched to a gene. This CDR3 contains 16 residues. CDR3 DNA sequence: TGTGCCAGCAGTCCTGGGACAGCACCAATCGGAAACACCATATATTTT. It codes for CASSPGTAPIGNTIYF.

The chain links TRBV20-1 to TRBJ2-7, with TRBD1 identical over 8 bases. The germline V gene encodes CDR1 DFQATT and CDR2 SNEGSKA (reference sequence). The J segment lost 5 bases and the V segment lost 6 bases, leaving 6 bases of the junction unmatched. The CDR3 has 12 residues. DNA for the CDR3: TGCAGTGCAAGACAGGGGCGCGACGAGCAGTACTTC. It yields the protein CSARQGRDEQYF.

This clonotype was detected many times. This chain joins TRBV28 and TRBJ1-1; D uncertain. The V and J ends lost 4 bases and 4 bases respectively, with 13 bases between them. CDR3 length: 14 residues. Germline loops: CDR1 MDHEN, CDR2 SYDVKM. The CDR3 coding sequence is TGTGCCAGCAGTTCCTCAATCAAGGGCACTGAAGCTTTCTTT. It specifies CASSSSIKGTEAFF.